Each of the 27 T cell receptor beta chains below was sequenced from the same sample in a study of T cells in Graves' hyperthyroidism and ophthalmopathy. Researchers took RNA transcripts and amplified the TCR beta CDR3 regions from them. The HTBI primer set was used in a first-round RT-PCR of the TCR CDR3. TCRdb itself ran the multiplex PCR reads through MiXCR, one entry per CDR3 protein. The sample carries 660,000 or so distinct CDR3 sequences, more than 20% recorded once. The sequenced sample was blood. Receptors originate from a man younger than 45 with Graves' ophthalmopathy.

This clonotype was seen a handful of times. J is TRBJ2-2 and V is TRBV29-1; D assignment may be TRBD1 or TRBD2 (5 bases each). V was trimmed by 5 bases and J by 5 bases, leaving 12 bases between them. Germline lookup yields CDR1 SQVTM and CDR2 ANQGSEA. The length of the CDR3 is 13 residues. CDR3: CSVCPGSTGELFF. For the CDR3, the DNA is TGCAGCGTTTGCCCAGGGAGTACCGGGGAGCTGTTTTTT.

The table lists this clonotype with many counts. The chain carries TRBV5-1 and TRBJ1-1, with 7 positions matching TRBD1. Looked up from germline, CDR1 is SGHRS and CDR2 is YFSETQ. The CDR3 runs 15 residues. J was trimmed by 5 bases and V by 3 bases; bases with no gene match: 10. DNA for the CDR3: TGCGCCAGCAGCTGGGGGACAGCTGAAGGGACTGAAGCTTTCTTT. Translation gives CASSWGTAEGTEAFF.

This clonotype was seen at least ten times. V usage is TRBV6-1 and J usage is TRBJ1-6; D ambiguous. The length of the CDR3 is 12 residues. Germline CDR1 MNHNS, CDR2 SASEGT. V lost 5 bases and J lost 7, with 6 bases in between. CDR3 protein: CASSRSNSPLHF. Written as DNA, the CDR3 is TGTGCCAGCAGTCGGTCGAATTCACCCCTCCACTTT.

The CDR3 nucleotides are TGCAGTGCTAGAGCCGAAGGGAACCCCTACGAGCAGTACTTC. This codes for CSARAEGNPYEQYF. The chain couples TRBV20-1 to TRBJ2-7; D gene ambiguous. This CDR3 spans 14 amino acids. Trimming took 1 base from V and 2 from J, leaving 12 bases between them. Germline-derived CDR1 and CDR2 are DFQATT and SNEGSKA (reference sequence).

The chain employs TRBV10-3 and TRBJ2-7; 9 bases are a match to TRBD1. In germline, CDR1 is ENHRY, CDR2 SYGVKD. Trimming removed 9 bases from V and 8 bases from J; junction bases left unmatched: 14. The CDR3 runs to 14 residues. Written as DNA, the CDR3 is TGTGCCATTAGAGACAGGGGGGGGGCACATAAGCAGTACTTC. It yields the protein CAIRDRGGAHKQYF.

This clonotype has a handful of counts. The CDR3 DNA follows: TGTGCCAGCAGCTTACAGACGGAACCGAATGAAAAACTGTTTTTT. Translation gives CASSLQTEPNEKLFF. This rearrangement joins TRBV11-1 to TRBJ1-4; D is undetermined. V was shortened by 2 bases and J by 5 bases, with 12 bases between the two germline ends. From germline, CDR1 is SGHAT and CDR2 FQDESV (reference sequence). The CDR3 sequence is 15 residues long. Full variable domain (outside the CDR3, taken from reference TRBV11-1 and TRBJ1-4): EAEVAQSPRYKITEKSQAVAFWCDPISGHATLYWYRQILGQGPELLVQFQDESVVDDSQLPKDRFSAERLKGVDSTLKIQPAELGDSAMYLCASSLQTEPNEKLFFGSGTQLSVL.

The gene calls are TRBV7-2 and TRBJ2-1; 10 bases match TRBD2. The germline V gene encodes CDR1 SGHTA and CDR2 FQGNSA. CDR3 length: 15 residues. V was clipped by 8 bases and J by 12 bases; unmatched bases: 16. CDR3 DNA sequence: TGTGCCAGCGCGGAAGCTAGCGGGAGAATCGATGGGCAGTTCTTC. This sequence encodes CASAEASGRIDGQFF.

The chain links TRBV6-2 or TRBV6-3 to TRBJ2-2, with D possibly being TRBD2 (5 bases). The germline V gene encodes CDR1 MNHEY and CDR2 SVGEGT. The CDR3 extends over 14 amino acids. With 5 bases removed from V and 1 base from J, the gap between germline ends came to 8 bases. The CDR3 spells CASSGLQNTGELFF. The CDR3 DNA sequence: TGTGCCAGCAGTGGACTTCAGAACACCGGGGAGCTGTTTTTT.

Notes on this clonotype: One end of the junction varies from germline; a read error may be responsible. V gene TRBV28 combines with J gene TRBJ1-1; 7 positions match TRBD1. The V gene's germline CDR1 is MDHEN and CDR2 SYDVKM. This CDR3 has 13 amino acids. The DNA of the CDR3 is TGTACCAGTTCTCGACAGGGCGGCGCTGAAGCTTTCTTT. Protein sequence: CTSSRQGGAEAFF.

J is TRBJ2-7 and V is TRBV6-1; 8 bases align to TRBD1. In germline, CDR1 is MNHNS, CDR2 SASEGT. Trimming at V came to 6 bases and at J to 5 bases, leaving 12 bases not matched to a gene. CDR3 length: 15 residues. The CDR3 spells CASRTRTGSKNEQYF. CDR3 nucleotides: TGTGCCAGCAGAACACGGACAGGGTCAAAAAACGAGCAGTACTTC.

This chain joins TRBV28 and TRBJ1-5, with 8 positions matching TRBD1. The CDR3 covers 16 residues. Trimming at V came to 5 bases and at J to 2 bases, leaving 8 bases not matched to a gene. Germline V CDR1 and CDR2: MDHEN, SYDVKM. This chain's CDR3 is CASSIGQGRGNQPQHF. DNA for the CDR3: TGTGCCAGCAGTATAGGACAGGGCAGGGGCAATCAGCCCCAGCATTTT.

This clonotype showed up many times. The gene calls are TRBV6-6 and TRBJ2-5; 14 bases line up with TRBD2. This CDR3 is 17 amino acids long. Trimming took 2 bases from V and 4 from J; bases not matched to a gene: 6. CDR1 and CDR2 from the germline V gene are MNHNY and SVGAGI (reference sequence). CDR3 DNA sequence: TGTGCCAGCAGTTACGGGACTAGCGGGAGTAAGGGAGAGACCCAGTACTTC. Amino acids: CASSYGTSGSKGETQYF.

The CDR3 sequence is CASSITGVGYNEQFF. The CDR3 nucleotides are TGTGCCAGTAGTATCACGGGAGTGGGCTACAATGAGCAGTTCTTC. The chain carries TRBV19 and TRBJ2-1, with D maybe TRBD2 (6 bases). The CDR3 has 15 residues. Trimming shortened V by 3 bases and J by 3 bases, and 12 bases separated the two germline ends. Germline lookup yields CDR1 LNHDA and CDR2 SQIVND (reference sequence).

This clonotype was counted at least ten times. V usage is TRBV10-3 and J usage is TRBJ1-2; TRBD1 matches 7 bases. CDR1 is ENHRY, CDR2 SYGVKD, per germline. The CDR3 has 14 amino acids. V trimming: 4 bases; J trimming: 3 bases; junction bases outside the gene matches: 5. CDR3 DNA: TGTGCCATCAGTGCGACAGGGTGGGACTATGGCTACACCTTC. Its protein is CAISATGWDYGYTF.

CDR3 sequence reads: CASTSLAGGPSNEQFF. CDR3 nucleotides: TGTGCCAGCACCTCACTAGCGGGAGGGCCCTCAAATGAGCAGTTCTTC. The rearrangement uses TRBV12-3 or TRBV12-4 and TRBJ2-1, with 13 bases lining up with TRBD2. The CDR3 spans 16 residues. With V trimmed by 7 bases and J by 7 bases, 10 bases remained unmatched.

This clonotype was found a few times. Here the CDR3 DNA reads TGTGCCAGCAGCCAACGGCGGGAAAGCGAGCAGTACTTC. It is translated as CASSQRRESEQYF. The chain carries TRBV4-2 and TRBJ2-7; weak D call: TRBD2 (6 bases). This CDR3 spans 13 amino acids. V lost 2 bases to trimming and J lost 6 bases, with 11 bases between them. The germline V gene encodes CDR1 LGHNA and CDR2 YNFKEQ.

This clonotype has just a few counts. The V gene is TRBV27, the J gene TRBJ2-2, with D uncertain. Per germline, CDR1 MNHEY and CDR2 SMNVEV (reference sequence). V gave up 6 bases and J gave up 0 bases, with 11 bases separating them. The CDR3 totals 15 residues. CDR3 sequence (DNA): TGTGCCAGCAGCGTACGATGGACGAACACCGGGGAGCTGTTTTTT. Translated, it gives CASSVRWTNTGELFF.

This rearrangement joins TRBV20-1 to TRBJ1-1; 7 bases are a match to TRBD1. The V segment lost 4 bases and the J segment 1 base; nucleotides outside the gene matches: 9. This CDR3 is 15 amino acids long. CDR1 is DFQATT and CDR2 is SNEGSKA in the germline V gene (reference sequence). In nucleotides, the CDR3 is TGCAGTGCTACCTCCCCGACAGGGCCGAACACTGAAGCTTTCTTT. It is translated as CSATSPTGPNTEAFF.

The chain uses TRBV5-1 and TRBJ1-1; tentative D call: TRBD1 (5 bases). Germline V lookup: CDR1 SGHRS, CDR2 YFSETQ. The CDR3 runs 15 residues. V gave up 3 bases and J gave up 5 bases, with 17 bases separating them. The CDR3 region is CASSWGTQQVTEAFF. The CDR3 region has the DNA TGCGCCAGCAGCTGGGGTACCCAACAGGTTACTGAAGCTTTCTTT.

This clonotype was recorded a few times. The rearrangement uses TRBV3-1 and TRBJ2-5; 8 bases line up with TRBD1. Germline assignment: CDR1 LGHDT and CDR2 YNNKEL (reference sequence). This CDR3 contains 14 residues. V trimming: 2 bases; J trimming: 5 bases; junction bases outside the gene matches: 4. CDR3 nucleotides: TGTGCCAGCAGCCAACAGGGGGCCACGGAGACCCAGTACTTC. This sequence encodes CASSQQGATETQYF.

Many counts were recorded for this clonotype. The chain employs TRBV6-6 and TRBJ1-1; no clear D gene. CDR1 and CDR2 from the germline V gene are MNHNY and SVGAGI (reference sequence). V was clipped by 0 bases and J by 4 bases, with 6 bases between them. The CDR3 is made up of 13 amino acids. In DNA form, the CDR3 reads TGTGCCAGCAGTTACTCCACGGGCACTGAAGCTTTCTTT. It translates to CASSYSTGTEAFF.

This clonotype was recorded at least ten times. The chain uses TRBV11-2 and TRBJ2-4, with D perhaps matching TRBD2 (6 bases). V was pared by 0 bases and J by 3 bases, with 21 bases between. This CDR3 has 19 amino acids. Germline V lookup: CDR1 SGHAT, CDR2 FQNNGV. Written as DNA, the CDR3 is TGTGCCAGCAGCTTAGATTTGAGGGAGGCCCTCGAGGACAAAAACATTCAGTACTTC. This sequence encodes CASSLDLREALEDKNIQYF. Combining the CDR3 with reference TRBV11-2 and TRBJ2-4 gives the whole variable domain EAGVAQSPRYKIIEKRQSVAFWCNPISGHATLYWYQQILGQGPKLLIQFQNNGVVDDSQLPKDRFSAERLKGVDSTLKIQPAKLEDSAVYLCASSLDLREALEDKNIQYFGAGTRLSVL.

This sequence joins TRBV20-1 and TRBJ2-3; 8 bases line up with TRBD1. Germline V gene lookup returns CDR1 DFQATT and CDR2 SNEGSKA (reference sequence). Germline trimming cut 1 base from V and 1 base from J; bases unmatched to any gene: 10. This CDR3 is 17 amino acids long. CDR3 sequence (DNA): TGCAGTGCTAGAGTCTACCGAGGACAGGGCGGCACAGATACGCAGTATTTT. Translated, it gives CSARVYRGQGGTDTQYF.

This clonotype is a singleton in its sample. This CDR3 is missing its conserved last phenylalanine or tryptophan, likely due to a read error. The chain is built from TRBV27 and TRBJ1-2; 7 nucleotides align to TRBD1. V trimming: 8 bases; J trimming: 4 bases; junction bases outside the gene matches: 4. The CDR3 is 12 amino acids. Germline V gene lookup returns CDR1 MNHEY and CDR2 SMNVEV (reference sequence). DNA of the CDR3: TGTGCCAGCGGGACAGTAAGCTATGGCTACACCCTC. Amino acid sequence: CASGTVSYGYTL.

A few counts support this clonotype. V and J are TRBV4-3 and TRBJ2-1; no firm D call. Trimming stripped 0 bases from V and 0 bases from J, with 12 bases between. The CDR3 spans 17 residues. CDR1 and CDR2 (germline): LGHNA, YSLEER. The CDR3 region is CASSQDRTVSSYNEQFF. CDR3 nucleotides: TGCGCCAGCAGCCAAGATCGGACGGTGAGCTCCTACAATGAGCAGTTCTTC.

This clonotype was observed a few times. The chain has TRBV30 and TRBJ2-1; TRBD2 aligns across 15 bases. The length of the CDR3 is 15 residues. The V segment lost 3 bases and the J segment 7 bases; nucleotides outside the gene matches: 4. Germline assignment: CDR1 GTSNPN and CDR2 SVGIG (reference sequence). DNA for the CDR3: TGTGCCTGGAGCCTCGGACTAGCGGGAGGGAATGAGCAGTTCTTC. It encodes CAWSLGLAGGNEQFF.

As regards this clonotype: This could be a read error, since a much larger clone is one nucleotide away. The CDR3 nucleotides are TGTGCCAGCTCACCGGTCAACTACGAGCAGTACTTC. This codes for CASSPVNYEQYF. The rearrangement links TRBV18 to TRBJ2-7; D call uncertain. The CDR3 loop spans 12 amino acids. The V end was cut by 3 bases, the J end by 3 bases, with 6 bases between. Germline CDR1 reads KGHSH; CDR2 reads LQKENI.